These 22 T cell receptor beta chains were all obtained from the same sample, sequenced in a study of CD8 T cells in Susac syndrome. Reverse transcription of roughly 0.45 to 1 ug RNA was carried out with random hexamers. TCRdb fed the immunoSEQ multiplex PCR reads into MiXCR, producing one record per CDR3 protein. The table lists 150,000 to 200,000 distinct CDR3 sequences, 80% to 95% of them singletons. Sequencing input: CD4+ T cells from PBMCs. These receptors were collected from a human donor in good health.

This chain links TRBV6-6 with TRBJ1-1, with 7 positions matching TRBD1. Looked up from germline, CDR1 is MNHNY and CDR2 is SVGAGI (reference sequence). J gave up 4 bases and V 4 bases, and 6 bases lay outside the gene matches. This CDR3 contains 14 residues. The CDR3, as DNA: TGTGCCAGCAGTTCTCCTCAGGGGGTCACTGAAGCTTTCTTT. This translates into CASSSPQGVTEAFF.

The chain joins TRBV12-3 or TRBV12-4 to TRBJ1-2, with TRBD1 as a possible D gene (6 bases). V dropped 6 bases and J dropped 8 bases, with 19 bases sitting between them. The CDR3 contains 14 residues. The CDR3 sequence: CASRGTSILRGYTF. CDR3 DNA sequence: TGTGCCAGCAGAGGGACATCTATCCTAAGGGGCTACACCTTC.

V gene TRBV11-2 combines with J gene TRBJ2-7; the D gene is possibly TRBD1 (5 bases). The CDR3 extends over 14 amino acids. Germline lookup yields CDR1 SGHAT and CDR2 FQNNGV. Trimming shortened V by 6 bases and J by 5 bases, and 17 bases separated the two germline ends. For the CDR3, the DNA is TGTGCCAGCAGTCGGACGTCCTCGGACAACGAGCAGTACTTC. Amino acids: CASSRTSSDNEQYF.

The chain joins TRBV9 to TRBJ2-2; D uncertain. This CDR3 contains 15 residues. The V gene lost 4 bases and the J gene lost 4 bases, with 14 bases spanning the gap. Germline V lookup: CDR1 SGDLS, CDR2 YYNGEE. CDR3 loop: CASSSLGLSTGELFF. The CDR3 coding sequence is TGTGCCAGCAGCTCCCTGGGGTTGAGCACCGGGGAGCTGTTTTTT.

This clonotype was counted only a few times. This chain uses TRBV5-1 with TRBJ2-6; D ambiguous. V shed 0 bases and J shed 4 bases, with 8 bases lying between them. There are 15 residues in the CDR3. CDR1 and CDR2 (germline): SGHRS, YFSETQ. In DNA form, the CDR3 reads TGCGCCAGCAGCTTGGGGGTATCGGGGGCCAACGTCCTGACTTTC. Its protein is CASSLGVSGANVLTF.

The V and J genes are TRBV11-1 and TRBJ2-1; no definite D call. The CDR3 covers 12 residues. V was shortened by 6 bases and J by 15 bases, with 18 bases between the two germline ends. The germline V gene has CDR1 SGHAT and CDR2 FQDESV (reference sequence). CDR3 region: CASSYGGPIRFF. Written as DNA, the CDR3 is TGTGCCAGCAGTTACGGCGGACCTATTAGGTTCTTC. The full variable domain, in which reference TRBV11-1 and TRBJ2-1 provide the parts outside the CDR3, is EAEVAQSPRYKITEKSQAVAFWCDPISGHATLYWYRQILGQGPELLVQFQDESVVDDSQLPKDRFSAERLKGVDSTLKIQPAELGDSAMYLCASSYGGPIRFFGPGTRLTVL.

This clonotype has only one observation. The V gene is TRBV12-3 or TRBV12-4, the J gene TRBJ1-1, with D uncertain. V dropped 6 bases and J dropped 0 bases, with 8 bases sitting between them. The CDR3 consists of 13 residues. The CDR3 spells CASSQLMNTEAFF. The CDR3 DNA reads TGTGCCAGCAGCCAGCTTATGAACACTGAAGCTTTCTTT.

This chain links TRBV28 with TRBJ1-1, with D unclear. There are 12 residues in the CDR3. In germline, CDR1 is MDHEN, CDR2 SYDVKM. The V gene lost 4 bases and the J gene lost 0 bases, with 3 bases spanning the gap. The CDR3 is CASSSVNTEAFF. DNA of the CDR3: TGTGCCAGCAGTTCGGTGAACACTGAAGCTTTCTTT.

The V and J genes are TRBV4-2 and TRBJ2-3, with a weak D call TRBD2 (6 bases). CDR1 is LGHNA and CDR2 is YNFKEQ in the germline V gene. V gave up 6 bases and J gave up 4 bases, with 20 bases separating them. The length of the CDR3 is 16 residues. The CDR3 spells CASRGGAGRGADTQYF. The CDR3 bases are TGTGCCAGCAGAGGAGGGGCGGGGCGAGGGGCAGATACGCAGTATTTT.

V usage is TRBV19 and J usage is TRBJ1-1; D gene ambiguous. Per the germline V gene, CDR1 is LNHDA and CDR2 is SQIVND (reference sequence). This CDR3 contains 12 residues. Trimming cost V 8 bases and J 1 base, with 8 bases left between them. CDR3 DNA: TGTGCCAGTGCTAACACGAACACTGAAGCTTTCTTT. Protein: CASANTNTEAFF.

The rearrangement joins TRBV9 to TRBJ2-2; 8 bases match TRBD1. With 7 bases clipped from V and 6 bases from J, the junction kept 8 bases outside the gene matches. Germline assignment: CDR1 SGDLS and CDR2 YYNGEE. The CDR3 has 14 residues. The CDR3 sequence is CASRGQAGAGELFF. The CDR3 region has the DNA TGTGCCAGCCGGGGACAGGCCGGTGCCGGGGAGCTGTTTTTT. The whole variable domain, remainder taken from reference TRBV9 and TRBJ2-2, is DSGVTQTPKHLITATGQRVTLRCSPRSGDLSVYWYQQSLDQGLQFLIQYYNGEERAKGNILERFSAQQFPDLHSELNLSSLELGDSALYFCASRGQAGAGELFFGEGSRLTVL.

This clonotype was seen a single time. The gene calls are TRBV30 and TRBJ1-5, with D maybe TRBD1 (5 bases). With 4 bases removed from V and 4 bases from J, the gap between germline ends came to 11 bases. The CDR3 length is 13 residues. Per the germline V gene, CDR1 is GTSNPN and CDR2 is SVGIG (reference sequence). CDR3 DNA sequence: TGTGCCTGGAAAACTCAGGGAAATCAGCCCCAGCATTTT. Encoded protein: CAWKTQGNQPQHF.

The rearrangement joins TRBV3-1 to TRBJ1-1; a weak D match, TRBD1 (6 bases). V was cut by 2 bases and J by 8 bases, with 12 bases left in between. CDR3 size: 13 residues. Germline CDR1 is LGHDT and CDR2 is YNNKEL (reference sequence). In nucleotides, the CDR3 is TGTGCCAGCAGCCAATACGGAGGGACAGAAGCTTTCTTT. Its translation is CASSQYGGTEAFF.

The CDR3 here is CASISLGQGTEAFF. DNA for the CDR3: TGTGCCAGCATTTCCTTAGGACAGGGCACTGAAGCTTTCTTT. This chain uses TRBV2 with TRBJ1-1; TRBD1 matches at 8 bases. The CDR3 runs to 14 residues. CDR1 and CDR2 (germline): SNHLY, FYNNEI. J gave up 4 bases and V 7 bases, and 8 bases lay outside the gene matches.

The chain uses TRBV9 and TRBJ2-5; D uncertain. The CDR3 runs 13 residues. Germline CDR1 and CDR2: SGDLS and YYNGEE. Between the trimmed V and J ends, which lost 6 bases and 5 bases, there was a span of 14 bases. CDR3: CASKPSGSETQYF. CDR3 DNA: TGTGCCAGCAAACCCTCAGGATCGGAGACCCAGTACTTC.

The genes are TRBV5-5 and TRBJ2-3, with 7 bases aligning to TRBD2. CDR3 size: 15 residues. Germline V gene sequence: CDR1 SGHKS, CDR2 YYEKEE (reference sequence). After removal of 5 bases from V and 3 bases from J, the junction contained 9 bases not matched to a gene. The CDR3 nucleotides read TGTGCCAGCAGTACAACCGGGGAGGGGACAGATACGCAGTATTTT. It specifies CASSTTGEGTDTQYF.

CDR3 region: CASSQQGAGGEQYV. The CDR3 DNA reads TGTGCCAGCAGCCAACAGGGGGCTGGTGGCGAGCAGTACGTC. This chain uses TRBV28 with TRBJ2-7; 9 bases are shared with TRBD1. Trimming cost V 6 bases and J 6 bases; bases outside gene matches: 9. CDR3 size: 14 residues. Germline lookup yields CDR1 MDHEN and CDR2 SYDVKM.

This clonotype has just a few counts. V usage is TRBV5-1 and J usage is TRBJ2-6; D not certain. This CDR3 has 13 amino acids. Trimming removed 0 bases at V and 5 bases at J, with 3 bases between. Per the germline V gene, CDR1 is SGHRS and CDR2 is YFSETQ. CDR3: CASSLDWANVLTF. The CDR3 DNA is TGCGCCAGCAGCTTGGATTGGGCCAACGTCCTGACTTTC. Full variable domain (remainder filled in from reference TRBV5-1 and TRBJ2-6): KAGVTQTPRYLIKTRGQQVTLSCSPISGHRSVSWYQQTPGQGLQFLFEYFSETQRNKGNFPGRFSGRQFSNSRSEMNVSTLELGDSALYLCASSLDWANVLTFGAGSRLTVL.

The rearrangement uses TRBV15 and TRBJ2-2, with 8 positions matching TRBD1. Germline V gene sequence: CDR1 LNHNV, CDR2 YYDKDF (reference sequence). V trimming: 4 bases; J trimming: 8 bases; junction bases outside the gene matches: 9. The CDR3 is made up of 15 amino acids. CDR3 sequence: CATSKDRGLFGELFF. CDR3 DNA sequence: TGTGCCACCAGCAAAGACAGGGGCCTCTTTGGGGAGCTGTTTTTT.

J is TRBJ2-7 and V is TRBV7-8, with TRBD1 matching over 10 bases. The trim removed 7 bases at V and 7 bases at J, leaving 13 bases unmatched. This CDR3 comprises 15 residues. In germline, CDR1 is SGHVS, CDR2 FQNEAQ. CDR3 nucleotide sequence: TGTGCCAGCAAGATAGACAGGGGGCGCGTGGAAGAGCAGTACTTC. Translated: CASKIDRGRVEEQYF.

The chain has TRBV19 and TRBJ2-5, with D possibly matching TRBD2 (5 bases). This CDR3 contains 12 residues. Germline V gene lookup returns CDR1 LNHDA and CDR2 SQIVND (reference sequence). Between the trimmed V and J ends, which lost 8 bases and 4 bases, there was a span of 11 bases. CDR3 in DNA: TGTGCCAGTGGAGGTGATAGAGAGACCCAGTACTTC. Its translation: CASGGDRETQYF.

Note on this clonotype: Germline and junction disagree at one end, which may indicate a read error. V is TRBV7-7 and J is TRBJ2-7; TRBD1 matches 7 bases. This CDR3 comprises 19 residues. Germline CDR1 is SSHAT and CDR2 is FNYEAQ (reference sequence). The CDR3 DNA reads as TGTGCTAGCAGCTTGCCGACTCCTGAGACAGGGTTTTTGACCCACGAGCAGTACTTC. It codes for CASSLPTPETGFLTHEQYF.